This TCR beta chain is drawn from a study of technical replicates of blood from four donors. This CDR3 contains 15 residues. V dropped 5 bases and J dropped 5; count of bases not matched to a gene: 10. Germline CDR1 SGHRS, CDR2 YFSETQ. Some clones are missing from TCRdb's copy, which holds only in-frame ones; the method was immunoSEQ multiplex PCR. The sample holds about 78,000 clones, roughly 94% seen once. Sequences were obtained from T cells isolated from PBMCs. V is TRBV5-1 and J is TRBJ2-5, with 9 bases that match TRBD2. The receptor comes from a human donor in good health. The CDR3 DNA sequence: TGCGCCAGCAGTGAGCCGTCTAGCGGGATTGAGACCCAGTACTTC. Residues: CASSEPSSGIETQYF.